The 15 T cell receptor beta chains in this list originate from one sample, sequenced in a study of T cells in Graves' hyperthyroidism and ophthalmopathy. The source material, RNA transcripts, was used to amplify TCR beta CDR3 regions. First-round RT-PCR targeting the TCR CDR3 was performed with the HTBI primer set. From the multiplex PCR reads, TCRdb called clonotypes with MiXCR, one entry per CDR3 protein. The sample has about 270,000 distinct CDR3 sequences, approximately 16% seen once; the top ten hold around 31%. Sequencing was carried out using blood. Receptors originate from a woman in her forties or fifties with Graves' hyperthyroidism that later progressed to Graves' ophthalmopathy.

This clonotype was observed at least ten times. The chain combines TRBV11-2 with TRBJ1-1; 11 bases align to TRBD1. This CDR3 region has 15 residues. The V gene end was trimmed by 8 bases and the J gene end by 4 bases; junction bases not matched to a gene: 9. Per the germline V gene, CDR1 is SGHAT and CDR2 is FQNNGV. CDR3 DNA sequence: TGTGCCAGCGAACGGACAGGGGGCGCGGTCACTGAAGCTTTCTTT. It yields the protein CASERTGGAVTEAFF. Full variable domain (remainder filled in from reference TRBV11-2 and TRBJ1-1): EAGVAQSPRYKIIEKRQSVAFWCNPISGHATLYWYQQILGQGPKLLIQFQNNGVVDDSQLPKDRFSAERLKGVDSTLKIQPAKLEDSAVYLCASERTGGAVTEAFFGQGTRLTVV.

This clonotype was detected ten times or more. The gene calls are TRBV20-1 and TRBJ2-3; 8 bases match TRBD2. Per germline, CDR1 DFQATT and CDR2 SNEGSKA (reference sequence). The trim removed 0 bases at V and 2 bases at J, leaving 7 bases unmatched. This CDR3 has 16 amino acids. In DNA, the CDR3 is TGCAGTGCTAGAGATCCGGGAGCGGGAGTCACAGATACGCAGTATTTT. Its translation: CSARDPGAGVTDTQYF.

This clonotype was picked up many times. The rearrangement joins TRBV7-9 to TRBJ2-3, with D possibly being TRBD2 (5 bases). This CDR3 region has 13 residues. V shed 5 bases and J shed 3 bases, with 9 bases lying between them. Germline V gives CDR1 SEHNR, CDR2 FQNEAQ (reference sequence). The CDR3 region has the DNA TGTGCCAGCAGCGGGAGACTAACAGATACGCAGTATTTT. It codes for CASSGRLTDTQYF.

This clonotype was recorded many times. The rearrangement uses TRBV4-1 and TRBJ2-3, with 9 bases fitting TRBD1. V was clipped by 4 bases and J by 1 base; unmatched bases: 6. CDR1 is MGHRA, CDR2 YSYEKL, per germline. The CDR3 contains 16 residues. The CDR3 region is CASSLQGAGGTDTQYF. The CDR3 DNA is TGCGCCAGCAGCCTACAGGGGGCGGGTGGCACAGATACGCAGTATTTT.

This clonotype was picked up many times. CDR3 nucleotide sequence: TGCAGTGCTAGCAGGGGGACTCAGCCCCAGCATTTT. Its protein is CSASRGTQPQHF. The chain carries TRBV20-1 and TRBJ1-5, with 7 bases identical to TRBD1. This CDR3 region has 12 residues. V trimming: 3 bases; J trimming: 6 bases; junction bases outside the gene matches: 2. Germline CDR1 reads DFQATT; CDR2 reads SNEGSKA (reference sequence).

The count of this clonotype is one. The rearrangement joins TRBV4-3 to TRBJ1-4; D gene unclear. CDR1 is LGHNA, CDR2 YSLEER, per germline. This CDR3 is built from 15 residues. Trimming left V 0 bases short and J 7 bases short, with 12 bases between. The CDR3 nucleotides read TGCGCCAGCAGCCAAGAACAGAAGCCAACTGAAAAACTGTTTTTT. It translates to CASSQEQKPTEKLFF.

This clonotype has more than one count but fewer than ten. The rearrangement links TRBV5-4 to TRBJ1-1, with 7 bases aligning to TRBD1. Germline-derived CDR1 and CDR2 are SGHNT and YYREEE (reference sequence). This CDR3 contains 14 residues. V gave up 2 bases and J gave up 7 bases; unmatched junction bases: 8. CDR3 DNA sequence: TGTGCCAGCAGCTTTCAGGACAGGAGGGGTGAAGCTTTCTTT. It codes for CASSFQDRRGEAFF.

The chain links TRBV9 to TRBJ1-2; 7 nucleotides agree with TRBD1. Germline CDR1 reads SGDLS; CDR2 reads YYNGEE. With V trimmed by 3 bases and J by 1 base, 6 bases remained unmatched. The CDR3 covers 15 residues. CDR3 coding DNA: TGTGCCAGCAGCGCTGCGACAGGGATTAACTATGGCTACACCTTC. Translated, it gives CASSAATGINYGYTF.

This clonotype was detected only a few times. The chain uses TRBV5-6 and TRBJ2-5, with 10 bases fitting TRBD1. From germline, CDR1 is SGHDT and CDR2 YYEEEE. V shed 6 bases, J shed 5 bases, and the junction held 13 bases outside the gene matches. This CDR3 is built from 16 residues. In DNA, the CDR3 is TGTGCCAGCACCGACGTTGACAGGGGGCGAATGGAGACCCAGTACTTC. Translated: CASTDVDRGRMETQYF.

This chain joins TRBV6-1 and TRBJ2-3, with a weak D call TRBD2 (6 bases). Trimming left V 5 bases short and J 3 bases short, with 15 bases between. The V gene's germline CDR1 is MNHNS and CDR2 SASEGT. CDR3 length: 15 residues. The DNA of the CDR3 is TGTGCCAGCAGTACAGGAGGGCCCATAACAGATACGCAGTATTTT. Translation gives CASSTGGPITDTQYF.

This clonotype was counted at least ten times. This chain uses TRBV2 with TRBJ1-5; D possibly corresponds to TRBD1 (5 bases). CDR3 length: 12 residues. Trimming removed 3 bases at V and 15 bases at J, with 15 bases between. In germline, CDR1 is SNHLY, CDR2 FYNNEI. CDR3 sequence: CASSETRDLPHF. The CDR3, as DNA: TGTGCCAGCAGTGAGACCCGGGACCTGCCGCATTTT.

The CDR3 loop is CASSPGQGAGYSNQPQHF. CDR3 DNA: TGCGCCAGCAGCCCAGGACAGGGGGCGGGGTATAGCAATCAGCCCCAGCATTTT. The rearrangement joins TRBV4-1 to TRBJ1-5; 11 bases map to TRBD1. J lost 0 bases, V lost 4 bases, and 8 bases had no gene match. CDR3 length: 18 residues. Germline CDR1 reads MGHRA; CDR2 reads YSYEKL.

This clonotype turned up a few times. The genes are TRBV12-3 or TRBV12-4 and TRBJ2-2; TRBD1 aligns across 11 bases. The length of the CDR3 is 17 residues. V lost 5 bases to trimming and J lost 3 bases; unmatched junction nucleotides: 8. The CDR3 sequence: CASSINGQGAHTGELFF. CDR3 DNA sequence: TGTGCCAGCAGTATAAACGGACAGGGGGCGCACACCGGGGAGCTGTTTTTT.

This clonotype has a count of ten or more. V usage is TRBV6-2 or TRBV6-3 and J usage is TRBJ1-4, with TRBD1 matching over 7 bases. V trimming: 11 bases; J trimming: 0 bases; junction bases outside the gene matches: 9. The CDR3 length is 15 residues. Per germline, CDR1 MNHEY and CDR2 SVGEGT. CDR3 in DNA: TGTGCCGCGGCCCGGGACAGTCCAACTAATGAAAAACTGTTTTTT. Translating it yields CAAARDSPTNEKLFF.

This clonotype was recorded at least ten times. The CDR3, as DNA: TGCGCCAGCAGCCGGGACAGAAACAACTACGAGCAGTACTTC. Translating gives CASSRDRNNYEQYF. This chain connects TRBV5-1 to TRBJ2-7; 7 nucleotides align to TRBD1. V dropped 4 bases and J dropped 3; count of bases not matched to a gene: 7. The CDR3 has 14 amino acids. Germline assignment: CDR1 SGHRS and CDR2 YFSETQ.